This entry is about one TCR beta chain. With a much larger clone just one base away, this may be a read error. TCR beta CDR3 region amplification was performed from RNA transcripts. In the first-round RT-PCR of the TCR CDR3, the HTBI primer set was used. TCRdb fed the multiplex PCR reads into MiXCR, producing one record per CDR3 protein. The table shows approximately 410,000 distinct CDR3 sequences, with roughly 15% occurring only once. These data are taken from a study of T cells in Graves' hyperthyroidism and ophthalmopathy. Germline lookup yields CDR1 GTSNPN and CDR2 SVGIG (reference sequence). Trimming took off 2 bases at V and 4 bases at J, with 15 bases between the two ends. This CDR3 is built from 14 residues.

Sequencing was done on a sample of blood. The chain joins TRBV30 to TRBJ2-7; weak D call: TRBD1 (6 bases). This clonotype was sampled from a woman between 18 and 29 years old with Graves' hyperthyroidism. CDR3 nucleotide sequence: TGTGCCTGGAGTCTATCAGGGGTGAAGTACGAGCAGTACTTC. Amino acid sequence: CAWSLSGVKYEQYF.